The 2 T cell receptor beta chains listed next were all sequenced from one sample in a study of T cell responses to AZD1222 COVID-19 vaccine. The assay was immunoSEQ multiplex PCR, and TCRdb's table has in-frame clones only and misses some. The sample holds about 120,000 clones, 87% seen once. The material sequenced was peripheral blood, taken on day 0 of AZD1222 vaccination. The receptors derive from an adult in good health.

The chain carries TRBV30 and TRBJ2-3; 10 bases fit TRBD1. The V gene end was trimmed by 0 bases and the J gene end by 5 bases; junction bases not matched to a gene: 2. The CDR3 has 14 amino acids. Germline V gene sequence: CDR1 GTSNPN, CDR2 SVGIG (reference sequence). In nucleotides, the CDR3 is TGTGCCTGGAGTGTAGGGACAGGGGAAGATACGCAGTATTTT. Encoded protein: CAWSVGTGEDTQYF.

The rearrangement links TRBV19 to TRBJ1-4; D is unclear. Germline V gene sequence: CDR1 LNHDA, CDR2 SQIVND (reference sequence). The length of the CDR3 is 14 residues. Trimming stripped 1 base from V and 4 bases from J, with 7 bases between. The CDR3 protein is CASSIGSINEKLFF. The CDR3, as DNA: TGTGCCAGTAGTATAGGCAGCATTAATGAAAAACTGTTTTTT.